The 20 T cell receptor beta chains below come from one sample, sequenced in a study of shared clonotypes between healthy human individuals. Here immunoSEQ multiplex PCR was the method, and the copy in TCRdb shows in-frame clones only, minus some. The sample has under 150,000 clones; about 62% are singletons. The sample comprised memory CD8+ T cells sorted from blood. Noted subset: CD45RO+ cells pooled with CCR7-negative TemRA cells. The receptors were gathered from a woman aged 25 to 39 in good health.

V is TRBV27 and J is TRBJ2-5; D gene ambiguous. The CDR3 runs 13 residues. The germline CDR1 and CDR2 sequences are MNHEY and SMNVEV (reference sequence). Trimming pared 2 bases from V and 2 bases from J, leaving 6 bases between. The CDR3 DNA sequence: TGTGCCAGCAGTTTAGAACGACAAGAGACCCAGTACTTC. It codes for CASSLERQETQYF.

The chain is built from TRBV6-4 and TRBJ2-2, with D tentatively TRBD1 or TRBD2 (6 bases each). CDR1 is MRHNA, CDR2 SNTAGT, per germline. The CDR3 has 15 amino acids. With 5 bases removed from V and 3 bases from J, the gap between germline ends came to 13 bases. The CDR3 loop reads CASSIKGGDTGELFF. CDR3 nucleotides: TGTGCCAGCAGTATAAAGGGGGGCGACACCGGGGAGCTGTTTTTT.

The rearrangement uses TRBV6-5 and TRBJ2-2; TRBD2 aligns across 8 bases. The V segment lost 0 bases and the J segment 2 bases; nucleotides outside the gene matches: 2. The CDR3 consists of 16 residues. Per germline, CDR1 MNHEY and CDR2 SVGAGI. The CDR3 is CASSYSREANTGELFF. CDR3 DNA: TGTGCCAGCAGTTACTCGCGGGAGGCTAACACCGGGGAGCTGTTTTTT.

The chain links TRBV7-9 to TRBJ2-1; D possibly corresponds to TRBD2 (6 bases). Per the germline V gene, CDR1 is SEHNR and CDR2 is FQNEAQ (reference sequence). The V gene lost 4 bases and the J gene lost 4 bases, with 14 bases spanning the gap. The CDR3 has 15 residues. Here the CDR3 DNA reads TGTGCCAGCAGCTCCCGGGACTTTCCTTACAATGAGCAGTTCTTC. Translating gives CASSSRDFPYNEQFF. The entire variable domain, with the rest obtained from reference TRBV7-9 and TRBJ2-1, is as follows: DTGVSQNPRHKITKRGQNVTFRCDPISEHNRLYWYRQTLGQGPEFLTYFQNEAQLEKSRLLSDRFSAERPKGSFSTLEIQRTEQGDSAMYLCASSSRDFPYNEQFFGPGTRLTVL.

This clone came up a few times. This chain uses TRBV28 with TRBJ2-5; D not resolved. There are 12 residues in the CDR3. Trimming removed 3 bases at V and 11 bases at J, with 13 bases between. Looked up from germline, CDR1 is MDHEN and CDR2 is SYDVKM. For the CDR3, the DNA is TGTGCCAGCAGTTTCCCCCTTGAAGAGCAGTACTTC. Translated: CASSFPLEEQYF. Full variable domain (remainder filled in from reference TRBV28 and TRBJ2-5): DVKVTQSSRYLVKRTGEKVFLECVQDMDHENMFWYRQDPGLGLRLIYFSYDVKMKEKGDIPEGYSVSREKKERFSLILESASTNQTSMYLCASSFPLEEQYFGPGTRLLVL.

This CDR3 is CASSLAGTQNIQYF. Written as DNA, the CDR3 is TGCGCCAGCAGCTTGGCAGGGACTCAAAACATTCAGTACTTC. The J gene is TRBJ2-4, the V gene TRBV5-1; TRBD2 might be the D (6 bases). The CDR3 totals 14 residues. Between the trimmed V and J ends, which lost 0 bases and 5 bases, there was a span of 9 bases. Germline CDR1 is SGHRS and CDR2 is YFSETQ.

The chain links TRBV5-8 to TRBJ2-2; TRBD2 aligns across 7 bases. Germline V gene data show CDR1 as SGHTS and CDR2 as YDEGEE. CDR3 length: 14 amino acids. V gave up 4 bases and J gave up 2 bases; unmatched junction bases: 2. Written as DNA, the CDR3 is TGTGCCAGCAGCCCGGGACTAAACACCGGGGAGCTGTTTTTT. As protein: CASSPGLNTGELFF.

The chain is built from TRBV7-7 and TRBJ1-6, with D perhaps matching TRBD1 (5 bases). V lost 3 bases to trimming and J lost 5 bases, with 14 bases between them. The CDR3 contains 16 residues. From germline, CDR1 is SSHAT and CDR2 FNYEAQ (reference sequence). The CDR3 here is CASSLGRAANNSPLHF. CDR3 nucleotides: TGTGCCAGCAGCTTGGGCAGGGCCGCCAATAATTCACCCCTCCACTTT.

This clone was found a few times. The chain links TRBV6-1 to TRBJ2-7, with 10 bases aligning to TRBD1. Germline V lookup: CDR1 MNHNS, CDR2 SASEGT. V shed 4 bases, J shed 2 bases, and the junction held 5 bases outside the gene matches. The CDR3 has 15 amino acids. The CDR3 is CASSGDRGAPYEQYF. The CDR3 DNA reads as TGTGCCAGCAGTGGGGACAGGGGAGCCCCCTACGAGCAGTACTTC.

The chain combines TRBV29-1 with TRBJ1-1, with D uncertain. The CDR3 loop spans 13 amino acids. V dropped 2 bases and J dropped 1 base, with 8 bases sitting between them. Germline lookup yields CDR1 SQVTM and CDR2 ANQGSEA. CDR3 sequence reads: CSVERGWNTEAFF. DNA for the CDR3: TGCAGCGTTGAACGCGGCTGGAACACTGAAGCTTTCTTT.

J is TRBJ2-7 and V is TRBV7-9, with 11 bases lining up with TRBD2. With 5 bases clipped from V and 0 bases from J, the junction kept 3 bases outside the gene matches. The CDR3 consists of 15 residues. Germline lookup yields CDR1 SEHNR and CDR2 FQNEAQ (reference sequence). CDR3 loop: CASSAGLAASYEQYF. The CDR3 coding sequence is TGTGCCAGCAGCGCGGGACTAGCGGCCTCCTACGAGCAGTACTTC.

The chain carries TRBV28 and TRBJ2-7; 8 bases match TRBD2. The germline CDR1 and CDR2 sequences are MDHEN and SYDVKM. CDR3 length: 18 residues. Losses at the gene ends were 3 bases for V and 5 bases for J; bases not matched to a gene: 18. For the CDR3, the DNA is TGTGCCAGCAGTTTGGCCCCCGTGAAAACCGGGCGGGGGGACGAGCAGTACTTC. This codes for CASSLAPVKTGRGDEQYF.

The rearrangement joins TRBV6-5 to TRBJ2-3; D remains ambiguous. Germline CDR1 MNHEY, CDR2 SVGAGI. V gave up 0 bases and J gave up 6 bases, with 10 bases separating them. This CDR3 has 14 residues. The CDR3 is CASSYSMLTDTQYF. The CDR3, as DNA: TGTGCCAGCAGTTACTCGATGCTAACGGATACGCAGTATTTT.

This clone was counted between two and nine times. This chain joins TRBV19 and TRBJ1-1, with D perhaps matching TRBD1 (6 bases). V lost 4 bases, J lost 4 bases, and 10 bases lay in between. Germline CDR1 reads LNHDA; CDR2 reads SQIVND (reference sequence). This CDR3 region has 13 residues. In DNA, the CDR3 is TGTGCCAGTAGTAATTGGGGGGCCACTGAAGCTTTCTTT. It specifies CASSNWGATEAFF.

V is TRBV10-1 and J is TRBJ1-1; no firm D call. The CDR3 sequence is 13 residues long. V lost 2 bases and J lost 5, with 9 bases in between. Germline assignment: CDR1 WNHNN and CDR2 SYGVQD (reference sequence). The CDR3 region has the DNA TGCGCCAGCAGTGAGATGATGGGGACTGAAGCTTTCTTT. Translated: CASSEMMGTEAFF.

The CDR3 DNA follows: TGCGCCAGCAGCCAACAGGGACAGGGGGCTTGGGCCGGGGAGCTGTTTTTT. Translated: CASSQQGQGAWAGELFF. This sequence joins TRBV4-1 and TRBJ2-2, with 12 bases lining up with TRBD1. Looked up from germline, CDR1 is MGHRA and CDR2 is YSYEKL. Trimming took 2 bases from V and 6 from J; bases not matched to a gene: 7. This CDR3 has 17 amino acids.

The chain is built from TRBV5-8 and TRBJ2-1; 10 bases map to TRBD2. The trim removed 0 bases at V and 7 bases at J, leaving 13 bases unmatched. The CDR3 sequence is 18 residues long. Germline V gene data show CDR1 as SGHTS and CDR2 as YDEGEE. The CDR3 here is CASSLAVLAGDSANEQFF. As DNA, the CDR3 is TGTGCCAGCAGCTTGGCCGTTCTAGCGGGAGATAGTGCTAATGAGCAGTTCTTC.

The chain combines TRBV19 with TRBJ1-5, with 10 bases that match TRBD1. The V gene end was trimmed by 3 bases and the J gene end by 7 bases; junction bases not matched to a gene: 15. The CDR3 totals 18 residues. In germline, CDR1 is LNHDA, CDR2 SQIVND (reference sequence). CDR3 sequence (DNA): TGTGCCAGTAGTATCCCCACCTTCCGGGACAGGGGCCCGCAGCCCCAGCATTTT. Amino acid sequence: CASSIPTFRDRGPQPQHF.

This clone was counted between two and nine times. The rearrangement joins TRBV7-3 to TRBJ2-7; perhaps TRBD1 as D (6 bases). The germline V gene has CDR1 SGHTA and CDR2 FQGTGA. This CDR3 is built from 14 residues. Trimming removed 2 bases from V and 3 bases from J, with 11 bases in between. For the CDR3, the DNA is TGTGCCAGCAGCTTAGTGACAGGAGGCTACGAGCAGTACTTC. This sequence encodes CASSLVTGGYEQYF.

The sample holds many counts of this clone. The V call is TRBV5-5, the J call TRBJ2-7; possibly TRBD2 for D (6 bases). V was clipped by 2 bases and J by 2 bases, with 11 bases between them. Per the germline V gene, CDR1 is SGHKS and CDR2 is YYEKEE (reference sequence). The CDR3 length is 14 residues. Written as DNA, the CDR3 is TGTGCCAGCAGCTTTGTCGGGAGTCCCTACGAGCAGTACTTC. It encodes CASSFVGSPYEQYF.